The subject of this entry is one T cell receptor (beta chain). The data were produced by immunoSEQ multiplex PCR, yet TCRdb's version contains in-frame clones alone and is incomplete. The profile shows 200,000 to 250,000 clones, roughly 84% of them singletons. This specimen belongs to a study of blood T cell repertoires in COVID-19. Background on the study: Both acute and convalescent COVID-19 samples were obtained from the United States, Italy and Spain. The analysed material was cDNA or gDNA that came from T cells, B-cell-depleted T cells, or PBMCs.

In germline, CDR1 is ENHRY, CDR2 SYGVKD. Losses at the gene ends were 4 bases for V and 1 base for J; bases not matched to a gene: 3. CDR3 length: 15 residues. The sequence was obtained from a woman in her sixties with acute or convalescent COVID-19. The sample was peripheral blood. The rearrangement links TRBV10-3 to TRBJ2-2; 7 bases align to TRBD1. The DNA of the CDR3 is TGTGCCATCAGTGGAAACAGGGGGAACACCGGGGAGCTGTTTTTT. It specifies CAISGNRGNTGELFF.